Listed below are T cell receptor beta chains from one sample, sequenced in a study of response to subunit inactivated influenza vaccine. TCRdb reanalysed the RT-PCR reads using MiXCR and keeps one entry per CDR3 protein. The table records 560,000 or so distinct CDR3 sequences, 6% to 9% of them present only once. The source was PBMCs from blood, collected about 24 months after vaccination. The source of these receptors is a man between 50 and 70 years old who received an inactivated influenza vaccine. The CDR3 runs from the conserved cysteine through the conserved F or W. A D gene is named only where the DNA matches it firmly. The size of a clone is reported for some rows only, either as once, few or many, or as a class for expanded clones.

d_gene | j_gene | abundance | v_gene | CDR3aa | CDR3nt
NA | TRBJ2-7 | NA | TRBV7-8 | CASSLGGLEQYF | TGTGCCAGCAGCTTAGGAGGTCTCGAGCAGTACTTC
NA | TRBJ2-4 | NA | TRBV3-1 | CASSQGGNIQYF | TGTGCCAGCAGCCAAGGAGGAAACATTCAGTACTTC
TRBD1 | TRBJ1-2 | many | TRBV18 | CASSPKTGNYGYTF | TGTGCCAGCTCACCTAAGACAGGGAACTATGGCTACACCTTC
TRBD1 | TRBJ2-2 | many | TRBV12-3/TRBV12-4 | CASRTRTGGTGELFF | TGTGCCAGCCGAACCAGGACAGGGGGTACCGGGGAGCTGTTTTTT
NA | TRBJ2-3 | many | TRBV24-1 | CATSDGPGSRTDTQYF | TGTGCCACCAGTGATGGTCCAGGTTCCAGAACAGATACGCAGTATTTT
NA | TRBJ2-1 | many | TRBV7-9 | CASSLTGSRNNEQFF | TGTGCCAGCAGCCTCACAGGGTCTAGAAACAATGAGCAGTTCTTC
TRBD2 | TRBJ2-1 | many | TRBV20-1 | CSVKPGLAIANEQFF | TGCAGTGTTAAACCGGGACTAGCGATCGCGAATGAGCAGTTCTTC
TRBD1 | TRBJ2-3 | few | TRBV20-1 | CSARGATSGQGIADTQYF | TGCAGTGCTAGGGGAGCAACCTCGGGACAGGGTATCGCAGATACGCAGTATTTT
NA | TRBJ2-2 | many | TRBV12-3/TRBV12-4 | CASSLGGWKAGELFF | TGTGCCAGCAGTTTAGGCGGATGGAAAGCCGGGGAGCTGTTTTTT
TRBD2 | TRBJ2-7 | NA | TRBV4-2 | CACSQRLAGASSYEQYF | TGTGCCTGCAGCCAAAGGCTAGCGGGGGCGTCATCCTACGAGCAGTACTTC
NA | TRBJ1-4 | few | TRBV6-4 | CASRKDTHNEKLFF | TGTGCCAGCAGGAAGGACACGCATAATGAAAAACTGTTTTTT
TRBD2 | TRBJ2-3 | few | TRBV29-1 | CSVEGGGGTDTQYF | TGCAGCGTTGAGGGCGGGGGGGGCACAGATACGCAGTATTTT
NA | TRBJ2-3 | NA | TRBV18 | CASSRARSTDTQYF | TGTGCCAGCTCACGTGCCAGGTCCACAGATACGCAGTATTTT
NA | TRBJ2-2 | many | TRBV12-3/TRBV12-4 | CASGRGGTGELFF | TGTGCCAGCGGACGAGGAGGCACCGGGGAGCTGTTTTTT
NA | TRBJ2-5 | NA | TRBV15 | CATSGGTEETQYF | TGTGCCACCAGCGGCGGGACAGAAGAGACCCAGTACTTC
TRBD1 | TRBJ1-2 | many | TRBV5-1 | CASSSGQEFYGYTF | TGCGCCAGCAGCTCGGGACAGGAATTCTATGGCTACACCTTC
NA | TRBJ2-4 | NA | TRBV15 | CATSRVIPLAKNIQYF | TGTGCCACCAGCAGAGTGATACCCCTAGCCAAAAACATTCAGTACTTC
NA | TRBJ2-5 | many | TRBV29-1 | CSVENGGETQYF | TGCAGCGTTGAAAACGGAGGAGAGACCCAGTACTTC
NA | TRBJ2-3 | many | TRBV29-1 | CSVDGEGTDTQYF | TGCAGCGTGGACGGCGAGGGCACAGATACGCAGTATTTT
NA | TRBJ1-6 | few | TRBV6-2/TRBV6-3 | CASSKNRVGDPPLHF | TGTGCCAGCAGTAAAAACAGGGTGGGGGATCCACCCCTCCACTTT
TRBD1 | TRBJ2-5 | few | TRBV6-1 | CASMRTGGILETQYF | TGTGCCAGCATGAGGACAGGGGGTATATTGGAGACCCAGTACTTC
NA | TRBJ2-1 | NA | TRBV7-2 | CASSLAGLRSNEQFF | TGTGCCAGCAGCTTAGCCGGGCTGCGCTCAAATGAGCAGTTCTTC
TRBD2 | TRBJ2-1 | NA | TRBV11-2 | CASSQDYGLAGAYNEQFF | TGTGCCAGCAGCCAAGATTACGGACTAGCGGGCGCCTACAATGAGCAGTTCTTC
NA | TRBJ2-3 | many | TRBV6-2/TRBV6-3 | CASSYVSGWSTDTQYF | TGTGCCAGCAGTTACGTATCAGGGTGGAGCACAGATACGCAGTATTTT
TRBD2 | TRBJ2-5 | NA | TRBV6-1 | CASIHGGTSGISTQYF | TGTGCCAGCATCCACGGGGGGACTAGCGGGATTTCGACTCAGTACTTC
NA | TRBJ1-1 | NA | TRBV9 | CASSVGGRSNTEAFF | TGTGCCAGCAGCGTTGGGGGACGGTCGAACACTGAAGCTTTCTTT
TRBD1 | TRBJ1-2 | NA | TRBV7-6 | CASSLETGGTYGYTF | TGTGCCAGCAGCCTAGAGACAGGGGGAACTTATGGCTACACCTTC
NA | TRBJ2-1 | NA | TRBV6-1 | CASRPGLSGQSYNEQFF | TGTGCCAGCAGGCCGGGGTTATCAGGACAGTCCTACAATGAGCAGTTCTTC
TRBD2 | TRBJ2-7 | many | TRBV12-3/TRBV12-4 | CASSFASGTSGSYEQYF | TGTGCCAGCAGTTTCGCCTCCGGGACTAGCGGTTCCTACGAGCAGTACTTC
NA | TRBJ1-6 | many | TRBV7-2 | CASSLVAAGYSPLHF | TGTGCCAGCAGCTTAGTGGCTGCAGGGTATTCACCCCTCCACTTT
NA | TRBJ1-5 | few | TRBV4-2 | CASSQRQGGNQPQHF | TGTGCCAGCAGCCAACGGCAGGGAGGCAATCAGCCCCAGCATTTT
NA | TRBJ2-3 | NA | TRBV30 | CAWSVRVGTDTQYF | TGTGCCTGGAGTGTACGCGTGGGCACAGATACGCAGTATTTT
NA | TRBJ2-6 | few | TRBV5-1 | CASSLSPQRGANVLTF | TGCGCCAGCAGCTTGAGTCCCCAGAGAGGGGCCAACGTCCTGACTTTC
NA | TRBJ1-1 | many | TRBV12-3/TRBV12-4 | CASRRQESDTEAFF | TGTGCCAGCAGAAGACAGGAAAGCGACACTGAAGCTTTCTTT
NA | TRBJ2-1 | few | TRBV7-9 | CASSLGGANKDEQFF | TGTGCCAGCAGCTTAGGGGGGGCGAATAAGGATGAGCAGTTCTTC
TRBD1 | TRBJ2-7 | many | TRBV12-3/TRBV12-4 | CASSPRTGRSYEQYF | TGTGCCAGCAGTCCCCGGACAGGCCGCTCCTACGAGCAGTACTTC
NA | TRBJ1-4 | NA | TRBV5-1 | CASSRLGDKDEKLFF | TGCGCCAGCAGCCGCCTTGGGGACAAAGATGAAAAACTGTTTTTT
TRBD1 | TRBJ1-4 | many | TRBV6-1 | CASSAGTGSNEKLFF | TGTGCCAGCAGTGCCGGGACAGGGAGTAATGAAAAACTGTTTTTT
NA | TRBJ1-2 | few | TRBV7-9 | CASSPSIAGYTF | TGTGCCAGCAGCCCGAGTATTGCCGGGTATACCTTC
TRBD1 | TRBJ2-5 | few | TRBV6-1 | CASSARRGRGETQYF | TGTGCCAGCAGTGCCCGCAGGGGGCGAGGAGAGACCCAGTACTTC
NA | TRBJ1-2 | few | TRBV12-3/TRBV12-4 | CASSTGLAGYTF | TGTGCCAGCAGTACGGGCCTCGCAGGCTACACCTTC
NA | TRBJ1-5 | many | TRBV7-2 | CASSLNRVNQPQHF | TGTGCCAGCAGCTTAAACAGGGTGAATCAGCCCCAGCATTTT
NA | TRBJ2-7 | few | TRBV5-1 | CASSNLGQGYEQYF | TGCGCCAGCAGCAACCTCGGGCAGGGCTACGAGCAGTACTTC
NA | TRBJ2-2 | few | TRBV20-1 | CSARDYRAANTGELLF | TGCAGTGCTAGAGATTATCGCGCAGCGAACACCGGGGAGCTGCTTTTT
TRBD2 | TRBJ2-1 | few | TRBV7-9 | CASSPDRGTSGGNEQFF | TGTGCCAGCAGCCCCGATAGGGGGACTAGCGGGGGCAATGAGCAGTTCTTC
NA | TRBJ1-1 | few | TRBV28 | CASSSPRVLKSTEAFF | TGTGCCAGCAGTTCGCCCCGGGTTCTGAAGAGCACTGAAGCTTTCTTT
NA | TRBJ2-1 | NA | TRBV6-5 | CASRPSWDGYNEQFF | TGTGCCAGCAGACCGAGTTGGGACGGGTACAATGAGCAGTTCTTC
TRBD2 | TRBJ2-7 | NA | TRBV3-1 | CASSQGREGPTEQYF | TGTGCCAGCAGCCAAGGGCGGGAGGGCCCGACCGAGCAGTACTTC
NA | TRBJ2-2 | NA | TRBV7-3 | CASSFVGVTGELFF | TGTGCCAGCAGCTTCGTCGGGGTGACCGGGGAGCTGTTTTTT
NA | TRBJ2-5 | NA | TRBV10-3 | CAISESPGLQETQYF | TGTGCCATCAGTGAGTCTCCCGGGCTGCAAGAGACCCAGTACTTC
NA | TRBJ1-5 | few | TRBV6-1 | CASVDSHSNQPQHF | TGTGCCAGCGTGGACAGTCATAGCAATCAGCCCCAGCATTTT
TRBD1 | TRBJ2-7 | few | TRBV28 | CASSFGDSSSYEQYF | TGTGCCAGCAGTTTTGGGGACAGTAGCTCCTACGAGCAGTACTTC